This T cell receptor beta chain came from a study of T-cell memory formation after mild COVID-19 (dated by TCRdb to the early 2020s). Broadly, across the study: Most TCR sequence clusters were specific to one of the two donors. In a couple of donors, T-cell clones that expanded and contracted after mild COVID-19 were followed by sequencing TCRalpha and TCRbeta repertoires longitudinally. Two young, previously healthy adult volunteers, one female and one male, were included in the cohort. General findings and caveats noted by the study authors: Whether the second-wave clones peaking on day 37 were SARS-CoV-2 specific was not confirmed. Clones contracting from day 15 to 85 had balanced CD4/CD8 phenotypes, while a second wave expanding from day 15 to 37 was biased towards CD4+. Some responding clones were detected in pre-infection memory, which suggested that pre-existing cross-reactive memory T cells had joined the SARS-CoV-2 response. Only a couple of mild cases were covered by the study, and larger cohorts that include severe cases with pre-infection samples were considered necessary. Contracting CD4+ clones appeared mostly in the CM and EM memory subsets, whereas CD8+ clones were enriched in EMRA.

The germline V gene provides CDR1 LGHNA and CDR2 YSLEER. The V end gives up 4 bases and the J end 5 bases, leaving 6 bases in the junction not matched to a gene. The CDR3 sequence holds 14 residues, the cysteine and phenylalanine included. Left in the record is the CDR3 DNA by itself, 42 bases read in frame from the first base. The listed sequencing device is Illumina NovaSeq 6000. TCRalpha and TCRbeta cDNA libraries were built by 5'RACE with constant-segment primers, adding sample barcodes and unique molecular identifiers. RNA was extracted from every sample with Trizol reagent. Library amplification was performed in two PCR steps, and a second sample barcode and Illumina TruSeq adapters were introduced in the second step. Sequencing of libraries was performed on an Illumina NovaSeq with 2 x 150 bp paired-end reads. The study's processing was this. Demultiplexing of reads and collapsing into UMI-guided consensus sequences were performed with migec v1.2.7. Using mixcr v2.1.11, the UMI consensuses were aligned to TRA and TRB V and J templates and assembled into clonotypes. Clonotypes were classified as expanded or contracted when called significant by both edgeR and NoisET, with noise models trained on biological replicates. For edgeR calls, the cutoffs were a false discovery rate-adjusted p below 0.01 and a log2 fold-change threshold of 1. As an exploratory analysis of dynamics, PCA with hierarchical clustering was applied to max-normalized trajectories of the 1000 most abundant clonotypes. The CD4 or CD8 phenotype of responding clones was assigned using the separately sequenced CD4+ and CD8+ repertoires. TCRdb cleaned the public reads at Q25 with fastp, built clones with MiXCR and kept in-frame beta chains. Every CDR3 protein is listed once, alongside the most common genes and DNA of its rows. The V and J calls reflect TCRdb's pipeline rather than the authors' work. Across this sample there are 250,000 to 350,000 distinct CDR3 sequences, with roughly a fifth seen only once. Roughly 20% of the sample is taken by the ten largest.

Concerning this clonotype: What antigen it recognizes has not been identified. Base qualities are not provided; no much larger clone lies one nucleotide away.

PBMCs were isolated by Ficoll-Paque density gradient centrifugation. Recombination connected TRBV4-3 to TRBJ1-2, with 8 bases matching TRBD1. Sequenced material: PBMCs or a T cell subset sorted from them (not recorded which). This TCR was recovered from a man aged 18 to 30 who had mild COVID-19 (a few samples of this study predate the infection). The sample titles of this study are shuffled in the database, so cell type and time point are left out; the donor was told from shared clones. In nucleotide form, the sequence is TGCGCCAGCAGCCCGGACAGGGCCACTTATGGCTACACCTTC. Its protein reads: CASSPDRATYGYTF.